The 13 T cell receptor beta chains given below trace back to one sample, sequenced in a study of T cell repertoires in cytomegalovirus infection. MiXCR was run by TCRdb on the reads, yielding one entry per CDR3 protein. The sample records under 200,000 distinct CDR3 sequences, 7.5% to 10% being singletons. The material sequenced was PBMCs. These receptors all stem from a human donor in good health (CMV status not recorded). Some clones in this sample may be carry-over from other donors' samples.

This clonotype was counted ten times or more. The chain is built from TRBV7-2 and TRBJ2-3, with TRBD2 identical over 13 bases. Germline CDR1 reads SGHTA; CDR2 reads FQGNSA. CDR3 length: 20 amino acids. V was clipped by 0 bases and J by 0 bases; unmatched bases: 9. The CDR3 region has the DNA TGTGCCAGCAGCTTAGCGAAGGGACTAGCGGGGCCAACTAGCACAGATACGCAGTATTTT. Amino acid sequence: CASSLAKGLAGPTSTDTQYF. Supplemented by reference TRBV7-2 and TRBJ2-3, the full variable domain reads GAGVSQSPSNKVTEKGKDVELRCDPISGHTALYWYRQSLGQGLEFLIYFQGNSAPDKSGLPSDRFSAERTGGSVSTLTIQRTQQEDSAVYLCASSLAKGLAGPTSTDTQYFGPGTRLTVL.

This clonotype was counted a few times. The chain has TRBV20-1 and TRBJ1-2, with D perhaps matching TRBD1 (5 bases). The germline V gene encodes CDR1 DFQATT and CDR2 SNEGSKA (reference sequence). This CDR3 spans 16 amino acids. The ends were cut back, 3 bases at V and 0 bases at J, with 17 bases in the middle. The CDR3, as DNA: TGCAGTGCTAGTCCGGGACGTAGATCCTCTAACTATGGCTACACCTTC. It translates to CSASPGRRSSNYGYTF.

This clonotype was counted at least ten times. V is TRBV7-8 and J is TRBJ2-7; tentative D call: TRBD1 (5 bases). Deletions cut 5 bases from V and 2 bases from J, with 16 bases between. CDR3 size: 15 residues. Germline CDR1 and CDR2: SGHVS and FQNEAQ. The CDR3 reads CASSPQGQLTYEQYF. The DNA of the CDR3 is TGTGCCAGCAGCCCTCAGGGTCAGCTTACCTACGAGCAGTACTTC.

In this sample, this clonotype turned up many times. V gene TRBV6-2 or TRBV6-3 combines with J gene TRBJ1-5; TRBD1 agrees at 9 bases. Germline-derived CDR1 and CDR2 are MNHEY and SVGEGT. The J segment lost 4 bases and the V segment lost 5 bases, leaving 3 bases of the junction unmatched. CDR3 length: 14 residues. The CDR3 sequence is CASSTGTGNQPQHF. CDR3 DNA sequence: TGTGCCAGCAGTACCGGGACAGGGAATCAGCCCCAGCATTTT.

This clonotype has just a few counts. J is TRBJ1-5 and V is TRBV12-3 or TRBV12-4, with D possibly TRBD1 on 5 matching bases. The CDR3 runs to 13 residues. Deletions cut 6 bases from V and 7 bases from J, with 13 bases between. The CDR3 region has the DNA TGTGCCAGCAGCAAGGGGACCGGCCAGCCCCAGCATTTT. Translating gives CASSKGTGQPQHF.

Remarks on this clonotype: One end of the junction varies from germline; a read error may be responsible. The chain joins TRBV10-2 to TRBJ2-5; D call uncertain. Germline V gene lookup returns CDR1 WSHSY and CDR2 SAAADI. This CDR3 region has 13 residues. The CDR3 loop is CASSERHQGTQYF. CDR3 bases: TGCGCCAGCAGTGAGCGTCACCAAGGGACCCAGTACTTC.

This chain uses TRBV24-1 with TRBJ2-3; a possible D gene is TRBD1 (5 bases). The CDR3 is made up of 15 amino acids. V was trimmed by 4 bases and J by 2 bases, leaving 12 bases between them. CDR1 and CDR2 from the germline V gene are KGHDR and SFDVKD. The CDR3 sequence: CATSDPRGPTDTQYF. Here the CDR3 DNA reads TGTGCCACCAGTGACCCAAGGGGTCCCACAGATACGCAGTATTTT.

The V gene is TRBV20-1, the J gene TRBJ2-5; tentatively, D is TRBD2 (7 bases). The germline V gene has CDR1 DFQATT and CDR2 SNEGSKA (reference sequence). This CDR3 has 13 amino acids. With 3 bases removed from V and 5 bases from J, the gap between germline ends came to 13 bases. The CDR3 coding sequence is TGCAGTGCTAGCTGGGGGGGCCAGGAGACCCAGTACTTC. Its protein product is CSASWGGQETQYF.

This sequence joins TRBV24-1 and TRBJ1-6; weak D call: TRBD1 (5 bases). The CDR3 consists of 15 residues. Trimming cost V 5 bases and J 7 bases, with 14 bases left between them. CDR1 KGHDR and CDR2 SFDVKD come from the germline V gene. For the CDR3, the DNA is TGTGCCACCAGTGCCGGGAAGAGGGGAAATTCACCCCTCCACTTT. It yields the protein CATSAGKRGNSPLHF.

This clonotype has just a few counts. CDR3 in DNA: TGTGCCAGCAGTTTTGATTTTGGGGGAGCTAACTATGGCTACACCTTC. The encoded protein is CASSFDFGGANYGYTF. J is TRBJ1-2 and V is TRBV12-3 or TRBV12-4; perhaps TRBD1 as D (5 bases). Trimming removed 3 bases at V and 0 bases at J, with 14 bases between. The CDR3 runs to 16 residues.

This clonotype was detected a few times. The CDR3 DNA sequence: TGCAGTGCTATAACGCCGGGACTAGCGGGATACGAGCAGTACTTC. It is translated as CSAITPGLAGYEQYF. The chain recombines TRBV20-1 with TRBJ2-7; TRBD2 agrees at 13 bases. With V trimmed by 4 bases and J by 4 bases, 7 bases remained unmatched. Germline CDR1 reads DFQATT; CDR2 reads SNEGSKA (reference sequence). The CDR3 has 15 amino acids.

Here the CDR3 reads CASRRRQGLSNTEAFF. In nucleotides, the CDR3 is TGTGCCAGCAGACGCCGACAGGGACTGTCGAACACTGAAGCTTTCTTT. The rearrangement uses TRBV27 and TRBJ1-1; 7 nucleotides line up with TRBD1. V shed 6 bases and J 1 base; nucleotides not matched to a gene: 11. This CDR3 is 16 amino acids long. The V gene's germline CDR1 is MNHEY and CDR2 SMNVEV (reference sequence).

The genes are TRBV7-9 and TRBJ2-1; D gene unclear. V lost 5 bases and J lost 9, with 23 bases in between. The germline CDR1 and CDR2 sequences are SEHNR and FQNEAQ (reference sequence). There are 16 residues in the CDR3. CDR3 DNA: TGTGCCAGCAGCCTCGGTGGGCTAGGGCTCTCAGGTGAGCAGTTCTTC. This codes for CASSLGGLGLSGEQFF.